This note documents a single T cell receptor beta chain sequence. What it recognizes is unknown. Systemic immunosuppression or a history of autoimmune disease excluded patients. This CDR3 contains 16 residues. J gave up 4 bases and V 2 bases, and 6 bases lay outside the gene matches. The germline CDR1 and CDR2 sequences are MDHEN and SYDVKM. TCRdb's copy holds only in-frame clones and misses some; the assay was immunoSEQ multiplex PCR. The data contain tens of thousands of clones, approximately 91% of them singletons. This specimen belongs to a study of OX40 agonist ivuxolimab in advanced cancers. The overall study: Patients in the trial were receiving intravenous ivuxolimab every 2 weeks, at doses of 0.01 to 10 mg/kg. Aged roughly 23 to 90 with a mean of approximately 60 years, they were about 78% male. Study results and limitations: CD4+ and CD8+ T cells in blood underwent clonal expansion by week 6 at 0.1 to 3.0 mg/kg.

The rearrangement uses TRBV28 and TRBJ2-3; 10 nucleotides agree with TRBD2. The source is an adult with an advanced solid tumor such as melanoma, head and neck, liver or kidney cancer. This specimen was CD4+ or CD8+ T cells sorted from blood, taken in a trial of the OX40 agonist ivuxolimab. This chain's CDR3 is CASSLVTSGRSDTQYF. The CDR3 DNA follows: TGTGCCAGCAGTTTAGTGACTAGCGGGCGCTCAGATACGCAGTATTTT. Full variable domain (remainder filled in from reference TRBV28 and TRBJ2-3): DVKVTQSSRYLVKRTGEKVFLECVQDMDHENMFWYRQDPGLGLRLIYFSYDVKMKEKGDIPEGYSVSREKKERFSLILESASTNQTSMYLCASSLVTSGRSDTQYFGPGTRLTVL.